What follows is one TCR beta chain and its context. Its target antigen remains unknown. Base qualities are missing; no much larger clone stands one base away. The data are from a study of CD8 T cells in Susac syndrome (dated by TCRdb to between 2018 and 2021). Looking at the study overall: Of the Susac syndrome patients who were sequenced, eight were in clinical remission while six had clinically active disease. At the time of blood withdrawal, Susac syndrome patients were either therapy-naive, taking corticosteroids (with some also receiving IVIg), or on IVIg alone. The study used repertoire sequencing to test whether antigen drove CD8+ T cell activation and differentiation in Susac syndrome. Beyond this particular receptor, the publication reports: The study acknowledged that relatively few individuals were included in the TCR sequencing and HLA analysis. The CD4+ T cell repertoire of patients with Susac syndrome showed no detectable clonal expansion.

RNA was extracted using the RNeasy kit, and about 0.5 to 1 ug of the RNA was reverse transcribed with random hexamers. TCR beta CDR3 regions were amplified with the immunoSEQ multiplex PCR assay covering 54 Vbeta and 13 Jbeta segments. Bias from PCR amplification was corrected by using a synthetic template baseline for primer optimization and for computational correction. The authors' analysis ran thus. Reads were assigned to V, D and J genes according to IMGT and analyzed in immunoSEQ Analyzer, with only productive sequences retained. Clonality was computed as one minus Shannon entropy normalized by log2 of the number of productive unique sequences. For each patient and control, public and private clones were evaluated within the 100 most prevalent clones. A clone was defined as Susac-specific if it was absent from the healthy and MS cohorts, from some 1,100 published viral clones and from other ImmuneACCESS disease sequences. Clones were called with MiXCR by TCRdb after fastp trimmed the public reads at Q25, and only in-frame beta chains were retained. Entries that share a CDR3 protein sequence are merged under the most common genes and DNA. What appears here as the V and J calls and clone size reflects TCRdb's work, not the paper's. The sample contains 150,000 to 200,000 distinct CDR3 sequences, more than 90% of them found a single time. Roughly 0.093% of the sample is in the top ten clones.

High-throughput TCR beta sequencing profiled peripheral blood CD8+ and CD4+ T cells from healthy donors, Susac syndrome patients and multiple sclerosis patients. Recently defined diagnostic criteria for definite or probable disease were met by the Susac syndrome patients. Bulk CD8+ and CD4+ T cells were purified by magnetic negative isolation, while CD8+ TEMRA cells were enriched using FACS. Blood was collected in EDTA tubes and processed within 24 hours, with PBMCs isolated through density gradient centrifugation. PBMCs intended for TCR sequencing were cryopreserved in liquid nitrogen and were subsequently thawed in a 37 degrees C water bath. Purity of sorted or isolated CD4+, CD8+ and CD8+ TEMRA cells was at least 90%. Sample: CD4+ T cells from PBMCs. The sequence came from a human donor with Susac syndrome.

The sequenced DNA is TGCAGCGTTCGATTAGTTGGCGAGACCCAGTACTTC. It translates to CSVRLVGETQYF. Recombination joined TRBV29-1 with TRBJ2-5, with no reliable assignment of the D segment. Including cysteine and phenylalanine, the CDR3 has 12 amino acids. Just the 36-base CDR3 DNA is kept, in frame starting at base 1. CDR1 SQVTM and CDR2 ANQGSEA are derived from the germline V gene. The V and J ends are trimmed by 5 bases and 5 bases, leaving 12 bases between them.